These T cell receptor beta chains were read from a single sample in a study of Ad26.COV2.S vaccination and SARS-CoV-2 variants. Generated by immunoSEQ multiplex PCR, the TCRdb table keeps only in-frame clones and is missing some. The sample includes about 350,000 clones, about 90% seen only once; the top ten take 3.9%. The input for sequencing was peripheral blood, taken after recovery from COVID-19. These receptors were obtained from a human donor who had recovered from COVID-19. Both conserved end residues are part of each CDR3. A D gene is named only where the DNA matches it firmly. For some rows the clone size is stated as once, few or many, or as a class when expanded; others skip it.

>TRBV5-1|.|.|16|TRBJ2-1
CASSPRGGARQDEQFF
TGCGCCAGCAGCCCGCGAGGCGGGGCTCGGCAAGATGAGCAGTTCTTC
>TRBV19|.|TRBD1|16|TRBJ2-2
CASSMSEGQGTGELFF
TGTGCCAGTAGTATGAGTGAGGGACAGGGGACCGGGGAGCTGTTTTTT
>TRBV4-1|.|.|19|TRBJ2-2
CASSQETILGEPNTGELFF
TGCGCCAGCAGCCAAGAGACAATCCTCGGGGAGCCAAACACCGGGGAGCTGTTTTTT
>TRBV5-1|.|.|14|TRBJ2-3
CASSLRQATDTQYF
TGCGCCAGCAGCTTGCGGCAGGCGACAGATACGCAGTATTTT
>TRBV2|.|.|16|TRBJ1-2
CASSENIPVGSYGYTF
TGTGCCAGCAGTGAGAACATCCCAGTGGGATCCTATGGCTACACCTTC
>TRBV7-8|.|.|15|TRBJ1-1
CASSLWAGANTEAFF
TGTGCCAGCAGCTTATGGGCAGGGGCGAACACTGAAGCTTTCTTT
>TRBV7-6|once|.|15|TRBJ1-4
CASSSQGERSEKLFF
TGTGCCAGCAGCTCCCAGGGAGAAAGGAGTGAAAAACTGTTTTTT
>TRBV6-5|.|.|14|TRBJ1-1
CATYGGLGNTEAFF
TGTGCCACCTATGGGGGCTTAGGGAACACTGAAGCTTTCTTT
>TRBV6-5|once|TRBD1|15|TRBJ1-5
CASSFRQGWNQPQHF
TGTGCCAGCAGTTTCAGACAGGGGTGGAATCAGCCCCAGCATTTT
>TRBV11-2|.|.|15|TRBJ2-3
CASSLDPGNTDTQYF
TGTGCCAGCAGCTTAGACCCGGGCAACACAGATACGCAGTATTTT
>TRBV3-1/TRBV3-2|.|.|13|TRBJ2-7
CASSQSRAYEQYF
TGTGCCAGCAGCCAAAGCAGAGCCTACGAGCAGTACTTC
>TRBV7-2|.|.|13|TRBJ1-1
CASSFTEETEAFF
TGTGCCAGCAGCTTCACCGAAGAGACTGAAGCTTTCTTT
>TRBV29-1|.|TRBD1|15|TRBJ2-2
CSVRPRGRNTGELFF
TGCAGCGTTCGTCCCAGGGGGCGAAACACCGGGGAGCTGTTTTTT
>TRBV5-6|.|TRBD1|15|TRBJ2-3
CASSPGTGRTDTQYF
TGTGCCAGCAGCCCCGGGACAGGCCGCACAGATACGCAGTATTTT
>TRBV7-9|.|.|16|TRBJ1-2
CASSLDLAGSLGGYTF
TGTGCCAGCAGCTTAGACTTGGCCGGGTCGCTTGGTGGCTACACCTTC
>TRBV4-1|.|.|17|TRBJ2-6
CASSQDQGSTGANVLTF
TGCGCCAGCAGCCAAGATCAGGGAAGTACTGGGGCCAACGTCCTGACTTTC
>TRBV2|.|.|14|TRBJ2-2
CASRIGGGTGELFF
TGTGCCAGCAGGATCGGGGGAGGAACCGGGGAGCTGTTTTTT
>TRBV4-1|.|.|13|TRBJ2-7
CASSQGTPYEQYF
TGCGCCAGCAGCCAAGGGACACCCTACGAGCAGTACTTC
>TRBV9|once|.|15|TRBJ1-6
CASSVRASGDSPLHF
TGTGCCAGCAGCGTAAGGGCATCCGGAGATTCACCCCTCCACTTT
>TRBV27|.|.|10|TRBJ1-1
CASGGAEAFF
TGTGCCAGCGGGGGCGCTGAAGCTTTCTTT
>TRBV5-1|.|.|15|TRBJ2-3
CASSLLGSSTDTQYF
TGCGCCAGCAGCTTGTTGGGGAGTAGCACAGATACGCAGTATTTT
>TRBV28|.|TRBD1|15|TRBJ2-7
CASSLPGQARYEQYF
TGTGCCAGCAGTTTGCCTGGACAGGCACGCTACGAGCAGTACTTC
>TRBV7-9|.|.|13|TRBJ2-7
CASSLPGLAEQYF
TGTGCCAGCAGCTTACCGGGCCTGGCCGAGCAGTACTTC
>TRBV9|once|TRBD1|16|TRBJ1-3
CASSVATRGPGNTIYF
TGTGCCAGCAGCGTAGCTACCAGGGGGCCTGGAAACACCATATATTTT
>TRBV5-5|.|.|13|TRBJ1-1
CASSLISNTEAFF
TGTGCCAGCAGCTTAATATCGAACACTGAAGCTTTCTTT
>TRBV7-9|.|.|16|TRBJ1-2
CASSSERGGANYGYTF
TGTGCCAGCAGCTCAGAAAGGGGGGGAGCTAACTATGGCTACACCTTC
>TRBV25-1|.|.|11|TRBJ1-2
CASGTEHGYTF
TGTGCCAGCGGTACAGAACATGGCTACACCTTC
>TRBV7-2|.|.|15|TRBJ2-2
CASSQRVPNTGELFF
TGTGCCAGCAGCCAACGGGTTCCGAACACCGGGGAGCTGTTTTTT
>TRBV12-3/TRBV12-4|.|.|11|TRBJ2-2
CASSLRGELFF
TGTGCCAGCAGTTTGAGGGGGGAGCTGTTTTTT
>TRBV2|.|TRBD1|16|TRBJ2-7
CASSELGDRGPYEQYF
TGTGCCAGCAGTGAATTAGGGGACAGGGGACCCTACGAGCAGTACTTC
>TRBV3-1/TRBV3-2|.|.|12|TRBJ1-2
CASSQDLGGYTF
TGTGCCAGCAGCCAGGACCTGGGGGGCTACACCTTC
>TRBV7-8|.|TRBD1|13|TRBJ2-7
CASSLGQHYEQYF
TGTGCCAGCAGCTTGGGACAGCACTACGAGCAGTACTTC
>TRBV24-1|.|.|15|TRBJ2-3
CATSVGGPGTDTQYF
TGTGCCACCAGTGTGGGGGGACCTGGCACAGATACGCAGTATTTT
>TRBV7-9|.|TRBD1|13|TRBJ1-2
CLTPNRDRDGYTF
TGTCTGACGCCTAACCGGGACAGGGATGGCTACACCTTC
>TRBV18|.|TRBD1|16|TRBJ1-1
CASSPDRLNPNTEAFF
TGTGCCAGCTCACCGGACAGGCTGAACCCCAACACTGAAGCTTTCTTT
>TRBV7-3|.|.|15|TRBJ1-1
CASSLFGNMNTEAFF
TGTGCCAGCAGCTTATTCGGGAACATGAACACTGAAGCTTTCTTT
>TRBV29-1|.|.|13|TRBJ1-5
CSVEVDSNQPQHF
TGCAGCGTTGAAGTGGACAGTAATCAGCCCCAGCATTTT
>TRBV2|.|.|13|TRBJ2-5
CASSEVRLETQYF
TGTGCCAGCAGTGAAGTTCGTTTGGAGACCCAGTACTTC
>TRBV2|.|TRBD2|14|TRBJ2-2
CASNPSGGAGELFF
TGTGCCAGCAATCCTAGCGGGGGGGCCGGGGAGCTGTTTTTT
>TRBV12-3/TRBV12-4|.|.|13|TRBJ1-1
CASRMGRGTEAFF
TGTGCCAGCAGAATGGGGCGGGGCACTGAAGCTTTCTTT
>TRBV19|.|.|14|TRBJ2-2
CASSIQSWPGELFF
TGTGCCAGTAGTATTCAATCGTGGCCCGGGGAGCTGTTTTTT